One T cell receptor beta chain is described in this entry. The sample originates from a study of blood T cell repertoires in COVID-19. As for the study in general: Researchers got acute and convalescent COVID-19 samples from the United States, Italy and Spain.

TCRdb's copy holds only in-frame clones and misses some; the assay was immunoSEQ multiplex PCR. The data contain roughly 400,000 clones, about 87% of them singletons. This TCR came from a woman aged 55-69 years with COVID-19, enrolled during active disease. Input material: peripheral blood.

Here the CDR3 reads CASSSGVKNGYTF. DNA of the CDR3: TGCGCCAGCAGCTCAGGCGTTAAGAATGGCTACACCTTC. V usage is TRBV5-1 and J usage is TRBJ1-2; no clear D gene. Germline assignment: CDR1 SGHRS and CDR2 YFSETQ. V dropped 3 bases and J dropped 6 bases, with 12 bases sitting between them. The CDR3 extends over 13 amino acids.